This is a list of T cell receptor beta chains from one sample in a study of tumor and adjacent non-tumor tissue in lung cancer. A single record per CDR3 protein comes from TCRdb applying MiXCR to the multiplex PCR reads. The profile shows about 100,000 distinct CDR3 sequences, approximately 65% of them singletons. The source material was distant non-tumor lung tissue. The receptors derive from a man between 25 and 39 years old with non-small cell lung cancer. CDR3s include the opening cysteine and the closing phenylalanine or tryptophan. The D gene is left open where the match is weak. Rows may omit the clone size; those that give it use once, few, many or a size class.

cdr3_nt,cdr3_aa,j_call,clone_size,d_call,v_call
TGCGCCAGCAGCCTTGCCGTTTTCAGCGGTTCACCCCTCCACTTT,CASSLAVFSGSPLHF,TRBJ1-6,NA,NA,TRBV11-3
TGTGCCAGCAGCTACACTGACACGAACATTGAAGCTTTCTTT,CASSYTDTNIEAFF,TRBJ1-1,NA,NA,TRBV6-5
TGCAGTGCTTTCCCAGAAGCGGGAGCTTACAATGAGCAGTTCTTC,CSAFPEAGAYNEQFF,TRBJ2-1,many,TRBD2,TRBV20-1
TGTGCCATCAGTCTTAGGCTGGAGAACACCTGGGAGCTGTTTTTT,CAISLRLENTWELFF,TRBJ2-2,NA,NA,TRBV10-3
TGTGCCAGCAGCCCTACGGACAGGCCCCCCGGAGCTTTCTTT,CASSPTDRPPGAFF,TRBJ1-1,NA,NA,TRBV3-2
TGTGCCAGCAGCCAACATATGAGTCGAGGGACTATCTCCTACGATCAGTACTTC,CASSQHMSRGTISYDQYF,TRBJ2-7,NA,TRBD2,TRBV4-2
TGTGCCAGCAGCTCGTCCTTGGGGAGTTCGACCTTCGAGCAGTACTTT,CASSSSLGSSTFEQYF,TRBJ2-7,NA,NA,TRBV11-3
TGTGCCAGCTGTTTGCAGGGGCAGGCGCCCCAGCATTTT,CASCLQGQAPQHF,TRBJ1-5,NA,NA,TRBV12-3/TRBV12-4
TGTGCCAGCAGCTTACCAAACAGGGGGCCCACCGGGGAGCTGTTTTTT,CASSLPNRGPTGELFF,TRBJ2-2,few,TRBD1,TRBV11-2
TGTGCCAGCAGCTTGGCGGCAGGGGGTACGGCGCAGTATTTT,CASSLAAGGTAQYF,TRBJ2-3,many,TRBD1,TRBV5-6
TGTGCCAGCAGCAGACACGGAGGGAAACAAGAGACCCAGCACTTC,CASSRHGGKQETQHF,TRBJ2-5,NA,NA,TRBV11-1
TGTGCCAGCGGTTACGATTCCAGAGGAACCTACGAGCAGTGCTTC,CASGYDSRGTYEQCF,TRBJ2-7,NA,NA,TRBV6-5
TGTGCCAGCAGTGTGGGGACAGGGGAGCATGGCTACACCTTC,CASSVGTGEHGYTF,TRBJ1-2,many,TRBD1,TRBV6-5
TGTGCCAGCAGTTACGGCAGTAGCTTGTGCTCCTACGAGCAATACTTC,CASSYGSSLCSYEQYF,TRBJ2-7,NA,NA,TRBV6-5
TGTGCCAGCAGCCCCGGGACTAGCGGTCCCTACGAGCAGTACTTC,CASSPGTSGPYEQYF,TRBJ2-7,many,TRBD2,TRBV6-6
TGTAGTGTTAGTTGGGCAGCCTCCTACGAGCAGTACTTC,CSVSWAASYEQYF,TRBJ2-7,few,NA,TRBV20-1
TGTGCCAGCAGCTTAGATGTGGGGGGATCTGAGGAGCAGTACTTC,CASSLDVGGSEEQYF,TRBJ2-7,NA,NA,TRBV11-2
TGTGCCAGCAGCAAAGCGGGGGAGAGCTCCTACGAGCAGTACTTC,CASSKAGESSYEQYF,TRBJ2-7,NA,TRBD2,TRBV11-2
TGCAGCGGGGGCGGGGTCTACGAGCAGTACTTC,CSGGGVYEQYF,TRBJ2-7,few,NA,TRBV29-1
TGTGCCAGCAGTGACTACTCGGCCGAGAACTACGAGCAGTACTTC,CASSDYSAENYEQYF,TRBJ2-7,many,NA,TRBV6-2/TRBV6-3
TGTGCCAGCAGCCAAGGTCCTTATGGTAACGGGAGCCCCCCCACAGATACGCAGTATTTT,CASSQGPYGNGSPPTDTQYF,TRBJ2-3,NA,NA,TRBV4-2
TGTGCCAGCAGTTTATACGGCGGTGGGGAGCAGTACTTC,CASSLYGGGEQYF,TRBJ2-7,NA,NA,TRBV12-3/TRBV12-4
TGTGCCAGCAGACAGATGGGTGAGACCCAGTACTTC,CASRQMGETQYF,TRBJ2-5,NA,NA,TRBV7-9
TGCAGTGCCGCAACAGACTCCTACAATGAGCAGTTCTTC,CSAATDSYNEQFF,TRBJ2-1,NA,NA,TRBV20-1
TGTGTCAGCAGCTTCCTAGCGGTGGAAGATACGCAGTATTTT,CVSSFLAVEDTQYF,TRBJ2-3,NA,TRBD2,TRBV11-1
TGTGCCATCAGCCTTAGCGGGGCCCCTCTATTCAGTGAGCAGTTCTTC,CAISLSGAPLFSEQFF,TRBJ2-1,many,TRBD2,TRBV10-3
TGCAGTGCTTCCCGGGACCAAACCAATAGGCAGTATTTT,CSASRDQTNRQYF,TRBJ2-3,once,NA,TRBV20-1
TGTGCCAGCAGCTTAGGCGGGGGACCAGTTTACGAGCAGTACTTC,CASSLGGGPVYEQYF,TRBJ2-7,many,TRBD2,TRBV7-2
TGTGCCAGCATCGCGGGCTACTCGCAAGAGACCCAGTACTTC,CASIAGYSQETQYF,TRBJ2-5,few,NA,TRBV7-9
TGTGCCAGCAGCTTATACCAAGGGACCCAATACTTC,CASSLYQGTQYF,TRBJ2-5,NA,NA,TRBV11-2
TGTGCTAGTGGCCCCCCTGGGGGGAGTAATGAGCAGTTCTTC,CASGPPGGSNEQFF,TRBJ2-1,NA,NA,TRBV12-5
TGTACCAGCACCTCGAACAGCTTTGGCTACACCTTC,CTSTSNSFGYTF,TRBJ1-2,NA,NA,TRBV11-3
TGTGCCAGCTCACCACGGTTTCCAGAGGATGGCGAAGAGACCCAGTACTTC,CASSPRFPEDGEETQYF,TRBJ2-5,NA,NA,TRBV18
TGTGCCAGCAGCCCGGGTTGGGGCTACACCTTC,CASSPGWGYTF,TRBJ1-2,few,NA,TRBV11-1
TGTGCCAGCCTTCGGGACAGCGCCTACGAGGAGTACTTC,CASLRDSAYEEYF,TRBJ2-7,NA,TRBD1,TRBV6-6
TGCAATGCTAGATGGAGCGGGGGCTACGAGCAGTACTTC,CNARWSGGYEQYF,TRBJ2-7,NA,TRBD2,TRBV20-1
TGTGCCACCAGTAGAACGGGGCCCGAGAATGGCTACACCTTC,CATSRTGPENGYTF,TRBJ1-2,few,NA,TRBV24-1
TGCGCCAGCACCCCGCCAGGGAACTCTGAAGCTTTCTTT,CASTPPGNSEAFF,TRBJ1-1,once,NA,TRBV5-1
TGCGCCAGCAGCCAAGATGGGACAGCCATTATGAAAACTGAAGCTTCCTTT,CASSQDGTAIMKTEASF,TRBJ1-1,NA,TRBD1,TRBV4-3
TGCAGTGCTAGACCCCCTGGTGGAACTAATGGAAAACTGTTTTTC,CSARPPGGTNGKLFF,TRBJ1-4,NA,NA,TRBV20-1
TGTGCCAGCAGTTTTAGACTAGCCCCCGCCAATGAGCAGTTCTTC,CASSFRLAPANEQFF,TRBJ2-1,few,TRBD2,TRBV11-2
TGTGCCAGCAGTTACGGGGCCCAGACCTACAATGAGCAGTTCTTC,CASSYGAQTYNEQFF,TRBJ2-1,many,NA,TRBV6-5
TGTGCCAGCACAATAAGAGGGGGCGCTGGGGGCTACACCTTC,CASTIRGGAGGYTF,TRBJ1-2,many,TRBD1,TRBV6-1
TGTGCCAGCAGTGAAACGGCAGGGGGGGGGCCGGATGAGCAGTTCTTC,CASSETAGGGPDEQFF,TRBJ2-1,NA,NA,TRBV6-1
TGTGCCAGCAGTTACTCCCGTGACACGAACAATGAGCAGTTCTTC,CASSYSRDTNNEQFF,TRBJ2-1,once,NA,TRBV6-5
TGCAGCGTATCAGCGGGGGGCATCACAGATACGCAGTATTTT,CSVSAGGITDTQYF,TRBJ2-3,many,TRBD2,TRBV29-1
TGTGTCAGCAGTGCCGAACTAGGGACCGAGCAGTACTTC,CVSSAELGTEQYF,TRBJ2-7,NA,NA,TRBV11-2
TGTGCCAGCAGCTTAAGCCGGGGGGAGCAGTACTTC,CASSLSRGEQYF,TRBJ2-7,medium-sized,NA,TRBV11-2
TGCAGAACTAGATCCTGGGGAAAGGACTATGGCTACACCTTC,CRTRSWGKDYGYTF,TRBJ1-2,NA,NA,TRBV20-1
TGTGCCAGCAGCTTAGATCAATCCACAGCGGCTACTAGCACAGATACGCAGTATTTT,CASSLDQSTAATSTDTQYF,TRBJ2-3,medium-sized,NA,TRBV11-3
TGTGCCAGCAGCCAAGAGAGATGGGCTGGAGCGTTCTTT,CASSQERWAGAFF,TRBJ1-1,NA,NA,TRBV4-2
NA,CSARSGLRPGSCFF,TRBJ2-2,NA,NA,TRBV20-1
TGTACCAGCAGCTACAACTTCGTGAACTCCTACGAGCAGTACTTC,CTSSYNFVNSYEQYF,TRBJ2-7,NA,NA,TRBV11-2